One sample yielded the 8 T cell receptor beta chains listed below, sequenced in a study of identical twins. A single record per CDR3 protein comes from TCRdb applying MiXCR to the 5' RACE reads. The data contain hundreds of thousands of distinct CDR3 sequences, 10% to 15% of them singletons. This sample was shared with a second study, whose subject was yellow fever vaccine responses in identical twins.

Sequenced sample: PBMCs. The receptors derive from a young woman in good health.

The rearrangement uses TRBV12-3 or TRBV12-4 and TRBJ1-2, with D possibly matching TRBD1 (5 bases). V gave up 5 bases and J gave up 4 bases, with 17 bases separating them. The CDR3 is 15 residues long. Here the CDR3 reads CASSRQGQLSYGYTF. The CDR3 DNA reads as TGTGCCAGCAGTCGGCAGGGCCAACTTAGCTATGGCTACACCTTC.

This clonotype was counted ten times or more. The chain links TRBV12-3 or TRBV12-4 to TRBJ2-1; 12 nucleotides align to TRBD2. Trimming took 5 bases from V and 5 from J; bases not matched to a gene: 7. The CDR3 is 16 amino acids. CDR3 sequence: CASSAPSGRAHNEQFF. The CDR3 DNA is TGTGCCAGCAGTGCACCTAGCGGGAGGGCCCACAATGAGCAGTTCTTC.

Only a few counts were recorded for this clonotype. The rearrangement uses TRBV27 and TRBJ1-1; D might be TRBD1 (5 bases). Trimming pared 7 bases from V and 4 bases from J, leaving 16 bases between. The V gene's germline CDR1 is MNHEY and CDR2 SMNVEV (reference sequence). The CDR3 length is 14 residues. The CDR3 loop reads CASKGPRGGTEAFF. Here the CDR3 DNA reads TGTGCCAGCAAGGGGCCCCGGGGGGGCACTGAAGCTTTCTTT.

The chain employs TRBV13 and TRBJ2-7; TRBD2 matches at 8 bases. CDR1 is PRHDT, CDR2 FYEKMQ, per germline (reference sequence). V lost 5 bases, J lost 7 bases, and 10 bases stayed unmatched. The CDR3 loop spans 14 amino acids. For the CDR3, the DNA is TGTGCCAGCAGCCCCGCGGGGGGAACGCGTGAGCAGTACTTC. Translation: CASSPAGGTREQYF.

J is TRBJ2-7 and V is TRBV6-1, with D possibly being TRBD2 (6 bases). Trimming pared 4 bases from V and 7 bases from J, leaving 17 bases between. The CDR3 runs 14 residues. Germline V gives CDR1 MNHNS, CDR2 SASEGT. CDR3 loop: CASSVSRTAGEQYV. CDR3 in DNA: TGTGCCAGCAGTGTAAGTAGGACCGCGGGAGAGCAGTACGTC.

The chain links TRBV5-1 to TRBJ1-2, with 10 bases fitting TRBD1. Germline CDR1 is SGHRS and CDR2 is YFSETQ. The CDR3 is 16 amino acids. Germline trimming cut 3 bases from V and 2 bases from J; bases unmatched to any gene: 7. DNA for the CDR3: TGCGCCAGCAGCTCCGAACCGGGACAGGGGAACTATGGCTACACCTTC. Its protein product is CASSSEPGQGNYGYTF. The full variable domain, in which reference TRBV5-1 and TRBJ1-2 provide the parts outside the CDR3, is KAGVTQTPRYLIKTRGQQVTLSCSPISGHRSVSWYQQTPGQGLQFLFEYFSETQRNKGNFPGRFSGRQFSNSRSEMNVSTLELGDSALYLCASSSEPGQGNYGYTFGSGTRLTVV.

This clonotype was seen more than once but under ten times. This chain joins TRBV28 and TRBJ2-7; D is possibly TRBD2 (5 bases). The CDR3 runs to 15 residues. CDR1 and CDR2 (germline): MDHEN, SYDVKM. Trimming cost V 4 bases and J 5 bases, with 18 bases left between them. CDR3 amino acids: CASSSIDGERNEQYF. The CDR3, as DNA: TGTGCCAGCAGTTCGATCGACGGGGAGAGGAACGAGCAGTACTTC. Supplemented by reference TRBV28 and TRBJ2-7, the full variable domain reads DVKVTQSSRYLVKRTGEKVFLECVQDMDHENMFWYRQDPGLGLRLIYFSYDVKMKEKGDIPEGYSVSREKKERFSLILESASTNQTSMYLCASSSIDGERNEQYFGPGTRLTVT.

The chain uses TRBV3-1 and TRBJ2-7, with D possibly called TRBD1 or TRBD2 (5 bases each). V was clipped by 1 base and J by 4 bases, with 17 bases between them. Germline CDR1 and CDR2: LGHDT and YNNKEL (reference sequence). The CDR3 covers 16 residues. The CDR3 nucleotides read TGTGCCAGCAGCCAAGTGGGGGATCTTGGTATGTACGAGCAGTACTTC. Translation: CASSQVGDLGMYEQYF.